What follows describes a single T cell receptor (beta chain). V gave up 5 bases and J gave up 0 bases; unmatched junction bases: 6. Per the germline V gene, CDR1 is SGHTS and CDR2 is YDEGEE. This CDR3 region has 15 residues. A TCRbeta library incorporating unique molecular identifiers was prepared. TCRdb processed the PCR reads anew with MiXCR; each CDR3 protein has one entry. Among some 390,000 distinct CDR3 sequences, just over 20% were seen once, and the ten largest hold about 3.8%. The data are from a study of T-cell reconstitution after alpha-beta-depleted transplantation in children. The source is a human donor who donated a stem cell graft to a child with acute myeloid leukemia. This specimen consisted of PBMCs from the stem cell graft donor, obtained from the stem cell graft. J is TRBJ2-3 and V is TRBV5-8, with 7 bases identical to TRBD1. CDR3 sequence (DNA): TGTGCCAGCAGACCCCGGGACAGAAGCACAGATACGCAGTATTTT. Translating gives CASRPRDRSTDTQYF.